This section outlines one T cell receptor (beta chain) sequence together with its context. Its specificity is not known. The study made its TRB cDNA libraries by 5' RACE, adding UMI labels. TCRdb re-called the 5' RACE reads and catalogs CDR3 proteins one per entry, DNA excluded. The data show some 150,000 distinct CDR3 sequences, and the top ten clones hold 0.45% to 0.6%. This specimen belongs to a study of CXCR3-negative and CXCR3-positive naive CD8 T cells. The study, taken as a whole, reports: Diversity was high in both naive subsets and much lower in memory cells. CXCR3 expression partially decreased after cryopreservation; most assays used fresh PBMCs. More hydrophobic TRB CDR3s occurred in CXCR3-positive than in CXCR3-negative naive cells.

This CDR3 spans 17 amino acids. Per the germline V gene, CDR1 is SGHVS and CDR2 is FQNEAQ. Naive CD8+ T cells showed a CD45RO-CCR7+CD27+CD95- phenotype. This TCR derives from a human donor in good health. Some clones in this sample may be carry-over from other donors' samples. The sequencing sample was made of naive CXCR3+ CD8+ T cells from blood. Specified subset: CD45RO-CCR7+CD27+CD95- naive CD8+ T cells expressing CXCR3 (TNR3+). The chain combines TRBV7-8 with TRBJ2-6. The CDR3 here is CASSLVGGGAGANVLTF.